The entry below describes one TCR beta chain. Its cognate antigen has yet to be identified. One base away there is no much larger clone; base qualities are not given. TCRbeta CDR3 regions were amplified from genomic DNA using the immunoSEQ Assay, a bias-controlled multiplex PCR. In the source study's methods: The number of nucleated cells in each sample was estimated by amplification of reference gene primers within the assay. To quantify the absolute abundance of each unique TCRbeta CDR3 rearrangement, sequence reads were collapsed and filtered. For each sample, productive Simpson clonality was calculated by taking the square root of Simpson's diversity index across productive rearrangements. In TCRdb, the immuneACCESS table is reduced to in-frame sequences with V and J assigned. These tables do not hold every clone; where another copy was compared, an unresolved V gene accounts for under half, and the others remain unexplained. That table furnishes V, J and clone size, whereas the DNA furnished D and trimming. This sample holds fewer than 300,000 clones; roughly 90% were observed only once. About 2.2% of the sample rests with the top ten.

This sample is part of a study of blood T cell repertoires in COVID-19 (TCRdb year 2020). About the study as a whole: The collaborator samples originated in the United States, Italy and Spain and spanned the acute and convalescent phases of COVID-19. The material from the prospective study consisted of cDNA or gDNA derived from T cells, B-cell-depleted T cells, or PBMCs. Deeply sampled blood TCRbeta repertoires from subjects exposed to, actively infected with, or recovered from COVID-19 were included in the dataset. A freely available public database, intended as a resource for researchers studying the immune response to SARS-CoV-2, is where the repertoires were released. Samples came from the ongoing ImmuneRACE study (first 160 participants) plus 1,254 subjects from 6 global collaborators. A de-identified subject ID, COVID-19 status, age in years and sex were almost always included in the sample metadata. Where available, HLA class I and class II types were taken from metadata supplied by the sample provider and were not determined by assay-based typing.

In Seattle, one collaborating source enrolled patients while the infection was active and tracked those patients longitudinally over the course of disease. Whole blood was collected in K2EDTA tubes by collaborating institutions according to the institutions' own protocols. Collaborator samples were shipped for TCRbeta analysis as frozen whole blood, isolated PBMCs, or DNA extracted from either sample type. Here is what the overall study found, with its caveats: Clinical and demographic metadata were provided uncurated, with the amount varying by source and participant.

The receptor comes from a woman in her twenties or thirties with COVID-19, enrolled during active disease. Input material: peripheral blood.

The nucleotides are TGTGCCAGCAGTTACGCCCAACAGGGTTTGGGTGAGCAGTTCTTC. This sequence encodes CASSYAQQGLGEQFF. This receptor chain uses TRBV6-6 and TRBJ2-1; the D gene is perhaps TRBD1, from 6 matching bases. From the cysteine up to the phenylalanine, the CDR3 has a length of 15 residues. Only the CDR3 portion is preserved as DNA: 45 bases, with reading frame beginning at the first base. Looking up the germline V gene (reference sequence) yields CDR1 MNHNY and CDR2 SVGAGI. V was cut back by 2 bases and J by 9 bases, leaving a gap of 17 bases between them.